The 2 T cell receptor beta chains below all came from one sample that was sequenced in a study of radiation and T cells in renal cell carcinoma. Time point denoted: baseline pretreatment blood. Treatment denoted: 15 Gy SBRT to primary tumor, nephrectomy 4 weeks later. The method was immunoSEQ multiplex PCR; TCRdb's version includes in-frame clones alone and lacks a portion of them. The sample has 150,000 or so clones, about 88% seen once. The specimen comprised blood, sampled from a patient whose treatment included radiotherapy and nephrectomy. These TCRs come from a woman in her seventies with renal cell carcinoma.

V gene TRBV6-1 combines with J gene TRBJ1-5; 7 bases match TRBD1. The V gene end was trimmed by 2 bases and the J gene end by 8 bases; junction bases not matched to a gene: 6. The CDR3 covers 14 residues. In germline, CDR1 is MNHNS, CDR2 SASEGT. The CDR3 reads CASSEIGQAEPQHF. In nucleotides, the CDR3 is TGTGCCAGCAGTGAAATAGGACAGGCCGAGCCCCAGCATTTT.

The J gene is TRBJ2-5, the V gene TRBV7-2; 15 bases match TRBD2. The CDR3 is 16 amino acids. V was clipped by 8 bases and J by 3 bases; unmatched bases: 7. Germline CDR1 reads SGHTA; CDR2 reads FQGNSA. CDR3 DNA sequence: TGTGCCAGCGTATCGGGACTAGCGGGGGGCGAAGAGACCCAGTACTTC. Translation gives CASVSGLAGGEETQYF.